Following are 11 T cell receptor beta chains from one sample sequenced in a study of T cells expressing NK-cell markers (dated by TCRdb to 2020 to 2022). Receptor libraries were prepared by 5' RACE. Sequenced using an Illumina HiSeq 2000. Following TCRdb reprocessing, every CDR3 protein sequence forms one entry, and DNA is not provided. Per the sample table, the count is roughly 430,000 distinct CDR3 sequences. 7.3% of the sample lies in the top ten. Sequenced input: blood T cells: a sorted CD56 or NKG2C T cell subset, CD4+ or CD8+ T cells, or bulk PBMC T cells (not recorded which). All receptors come from a woman between 18 and 75 years old in good health.

The CDR3 region is CSASSRDRRADEQFF. The chain links TRBV20-1 to TRBJ2-1; the D gene TCRdb calls, TRBD1, cannot be checked with no DNA. This CDR3 is built from 15 residues. CDR1 DFQATT and CDR2 SNEGSKA come from the germline V gene (reference sequence).

The rearrangement links TRBV7-2 to TRBJ2-3; with no DNA, the TCRdb D assignment of TRBD2 cannot be verified. Looked up from germline, CDR1 is SGHTA and CDR2 is FQGNSA. CDR3 size: 15 residues. The CDR3 here is CASSYSGRSTDTQYF.

The chain employs TRBV27 and TRBJ2-7; the TRBD1 assignment by TCRdb is unverifiable without DNA. Germline V gene lookup returns CDR1 MNHEY and CDR2 SMNVEV (reference sequence). There are 11 residues in the CDR3. This CDR3 is CASGPLGEQYF.

V and J are TRBV21-1 and TRBJ2-1; TCRdb indicates TRBD1, and absent DNA this call remains unverified. TRBV21-1 represents a pseudogene. The CDR3 runs to 16 residues. The CDR3 protein is CASSKRRTGPYNEQFF.

This chain connects TRBV2 to TRBJ2-3; no DNA is available, so the TRBD2 call from TCRdb remains unchecked. The germline CDR1 and CDR2 sequences are SNHLY and FYNNEI. The CDR3 is 15 residues long. The CDR3 is CASSGQGLAGDTQYF.

The rearrangement joins TRBV20-1 to TRBJ2-7. Germline V gives CDR1 DFQATT, CDR2 SNEGSKA (reference sequence). This CDR3 contains 15 residues. The CDR3 spells CSARDLSGSVHEQYF.

The rearrangement links TRBV19 to TRBJ1-1; TCRdb indicates TRBD1, and absent DNA this call remains unverified. The germline V gene encodes CDR1 LNHDA and CDR2 SQIVND (reference sequence). This CDR3 spans 15 amino acids. This CDR3 is CASSIAGGGSTEAFF.

V is TRBV12-3 or TRBV12-4 and J is TRBJ1-2; TCRdb lists TRBD1, though no DNA is available to test this call. The CDR3 is 12 residues long. CDR3 protein: CASRFGGAGYTF.

The rearrangement links TRBV5-1 to TRBJ2-3. The germline V gene has CDR1 SGHRS and CDR2 YFSETQ. This CDR3 is built from 12 residues. CDR3 region: CASSLQQDTQYF. The variable domain in full, completed from reference TRBV5-1 and TRBJ2-3, reads KAGVTQTPRYLIKTRGQQVTLSCSPISGHRSVSWYQQTPGQGLQFLFEYFSETQRNKGNFPGRFSGRQFSNSRSEMNVSTLELGDSALYLCASSLQQDTQYFGPGTRLTVL.

The chain couples TRBV20-1 to TRBJ2-1; the D call from TCRdb, TRBD2, cannot be confirmed without DNA. The CDR3 has 15 amino acids. CDR1 is DFQATT, CDR2 SNEGSKA, per germline (reference sequence). The CDR3 is CSARDGGRANNEQFF.

The V gene is TRBV14, the J gene TRBJ2-3; TCRdb calls TRBD2, which cannot be checked without DNA. Germline CDR1 SGHDN, CDR2 FVKESK. This CDR3 spans 14 amino acids. CDR3 residues: CASSPLSAADTQYF.